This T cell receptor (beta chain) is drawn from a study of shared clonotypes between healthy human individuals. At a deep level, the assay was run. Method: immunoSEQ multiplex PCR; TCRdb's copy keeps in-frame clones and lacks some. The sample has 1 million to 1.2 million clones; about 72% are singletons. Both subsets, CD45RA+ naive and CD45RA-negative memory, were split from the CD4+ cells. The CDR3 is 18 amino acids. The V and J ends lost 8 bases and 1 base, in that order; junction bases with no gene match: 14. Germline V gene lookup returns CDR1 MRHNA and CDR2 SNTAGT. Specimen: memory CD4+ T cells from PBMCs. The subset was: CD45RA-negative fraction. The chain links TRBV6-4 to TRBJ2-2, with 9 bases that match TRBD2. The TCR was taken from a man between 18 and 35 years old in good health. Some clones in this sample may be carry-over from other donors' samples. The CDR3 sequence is CASAVSGSSNLNTGELFF. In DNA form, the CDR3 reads TGTGCCAGCGCCGTTAGCGGGAGTTCCAACCTGAACACCGGGGAGCTGTTTTTT.